The 22 T cell receptor beta chains reported below all come from one sample, sequenced in a study of T cells in Graves' hyperthyroidism and ophthalmopathy. What was amplified from RNA transcripts were TCR beta CDR3 regions. HTBI primers were used for first-round RT-PCR of the TCR CDR3. A single record per CDR3 protein comes from TCRdb applying MiXCR to the multiplex PCR reads. The table has fewer than 450,000 distinct CDR3 sequences, approximately 14% seen once; the top ten hold roughly a fifth. Sequencing used blood. These receptors all come from a woman aged 60-75 years with Graves' ophthalmopathy.

Many counts were recorded for this clonotype. The gene calls are TRBV2 and TRBJ2-5; TRBD1 matches at 8 bases. V lost 6 bases, J lost 4 bases, and 7 bases stayed unmatched. Germline CDR1 SNHLY, CDR2 FYNNEI. The CDR3 contains 14 residues. In DNA form, the CDR3 reads TGTGCCAGCAGGGAACCGACAGGGGCAGAGACCCAGTACTTC. Translated, it gives CASREPTGAETQYF.

This clonotype showed up just a few times. The gene calls are TRBV28 and TRBJ2-7; D tentatively fits TRBD1 or TRBD2 (6 bases each). The germline gives CDR1 MDHEN, CDR2 SYDVKM. The V and J ends lost 4 bases and 6 bases respectively, with 13 bases between them. This CDR3 contains 13 residues. The CDR3 is CASSSQGGGEQYF. The CDR3 nucleotides are TGTGCCAGCAGTTCCCAAGGAGGGGGCGAGCAGTACTTC.

This sequence joins TRBV2 and TRBJ2-7; TRBD2 matches 13 bases. With 6 bases clipped from V and 0 bases from J, the junction kept 8 bases outside the gene matches. CDR3 length equals 17 residues. The germline V gene encodes CDR1 SNHLY and CDR2 FYNNEI. The CDR3 nucleotides are TGTGCCAGCAGCATAGGACTAGCGGGAGCTTTCTCCTACGAGCAGTACTTC. The encoded protein is CASSIGLAGAFSYEQYF.

This clonotype appeared many times. This rearrangement joins TRBV6-1 to TRBJ2-7; D is uncertain. Germline V gene data show CDR1 as MNHNS and CDR2 as SASEGT. This CDR3 spans 14 amino acids. V gave up 8 bases and J gave up 6 bases, with 20 bases separating them. The CDR3 DNA reads TGTGCCAGCTCCCGGGCTACAAGAACCAGCGAGCAGTACTTC. This gives the protein CASSRATRTSEQYF.

This clonotype has only a few counts. Germline is not matched at one junction end, which may reflect a read error. The chain has TRBV20-1 and TRBJ2-2; D may match TRBD1 or TRBD2 (5 bases each). The germline gives CDR1 DFQATT, CDR2 SNEGSKA (reference sequence). The CDR3 extends over 14 amino acids. CDR3 amino acids: CSARLGMGPGKLFF. CDR3 nucleotides: TGCAGTGCTAGATTGGGGATGGGGCCCGGGAAGCTGTTTTTT.

This clonotype was seen a few times. CDR3 sequence reads: CASSLITGGEQYF. The DNA of the CDR3 is TGTGCCAGCAGCTTAATCACAGGGGGTGAGCAGTACTTC. The V and J genes are TRBV7-3 and TRBJ2-7; 8 bases align to TRBD1. Germline CDR1 reads SGHTA; CDR2 reads FQGTGA. There are 13 residues in the CDR3. The V gene end was trimmed by 1 base and the J gene end by 7 bases; junction bases not matched to a gene: 3.

The table lists this clonotype with a few counts. The chain employs TRBV24-1 and TRBJ2-2; TRBD2 matches 12 bases. The V gene's germline CDR1 is KGHDR and CDR2 SFDVKD. The CDR3 consists of 17 residues. Trimming cost V 4 bases and J 2 bases; bases outside gene matches: 4. The CDR3 loop is CATSDPGLAGNTGELFF. In DNA form, the CDR3 reads TGTGCCACCAGTGACCCGGGACTAGCGGGCAACACCGGGGAGCTGTTTTTT.

The chain joins TRBV5-6 to TRBJ2-7; TRBD1 might be the D (6 bases). Trimming removed 3 bases from V and 3 bases from J, with 10 bases in between. The CDR3 extends over 13 amino acids. The germline CDR1 and CDR2 sequences are SGHDT and YYEEEE. CDR3 nucleotides: TGTGCCAGCAGCTGGGTGGACAGCTACGAGCAGTACTTC. This encodes CASSWVDSYEQYF.

This clonotype was counted a few times. The chain couples TRBV27 to TRBJ2-3, with D perhaps matching TRBD2 (6 bases). Germline V gives CDR1 MNHEY, CDR2 SMNVEV (reference sequence). The CDR3 is 13 amino acids. Between the trimmed V and J ends, which lost 5 bases and 6 bases, there was a span of 12 bases. CDR3 sequence: CASSRGTPDTQYF. The CDR3, as DNA: TGTGCCAGCAGTCGGGGGACCCCCGATACGCAGTATTTT.

Ten or more counts support this clonotype. DNA for the CDR3: TGTGCCAGCAGTTCGACTAGCGGGACGAGTTTAGCCTATAGCAATGAGCAGTTCTTC. This translates into CASSSTSGTSLAYSNEQFF. V is TRBV27 and J is TRBJ2-1; the match to TRBD2 covers 11 bases. The CDR3 length is 19 residues. The ends lost 4 bases at V and 6 bases at J; junction bases unmatched: 17. The germline CDR1 and CDR2 sequences are MNHEY and SMNVEV (reference sequence).

There are many counts of this clonotype. This chain connects TRBV20-1 to TRBJ1-2; TRBD1 is a possible D gene (5 bases). Trimming removed 6 bases from V and 4 bases from J, with 12 bases in between. This CDR3 spans 12 amino acids. CDR1 is DFQATT, CDR2 SNEGSKA, per germline (reference sequence). The CDR3 DNA sequence: TGCAGTGCGCATACCGACAGCTATGGCTACACCTTC. Encoded protein: CSAHTDSYGYTF.

V usage is TRBV7-9 and J usage is TRBJ2-5; 8 nucleotides agree with TRBD1. Germline assignment: CDR1 SEHNR and CDR2 FQNEAQ (reference sequence). The ends lost 5 bases at V and 5 bases at J; junction bases unmatched: 7. The CDR3 has 14 amino acids. DNA for the CDR3: TGTGCCAGCAGCGTATACAGGGGGTTGGAGACCCAGTACTTC. This translates into CASSVYRGLETQYF.

This clonotype was detected once. The chain joins TRBV12-3 or TRBV12-4 to TRBJ2-7; D is unresolved. This CDR3 has 13 residues. Trimming took off 6 bases at V and 6 bases at J, with 15 bases between the two ends. DNA for the CDR3: TGTGCCAGCAGCCAAGTCCCAGTAGCCGAGCAGTACTTC. Encoded protein: CASSQVPVAEQYF.

This clonotype was counted ten times or more. This chain links TRBV20-1 with TRBJ2-1; TRBD1 might be the D (6 bases). CDR1 and CDR2 from the germline V gene are DFQATT and SNEGSKA (reference sequence). The CDR3 length is 13 residues. Between the trimmed V and J ends, which lost 5 bases and 7 bases, there was a span of 15 bases. The CDR3 here is CSAETGEVNEQFF. The CDR3, as DNA: TGCAGTGCTGAGACAGGAGAAGTGAATGAGCAGTTCTTC.

The table lists this clonotype with a few counts. This chain connects TRBV6-4 to TRBJ1-1; 7 bases match TRBD1. Trimming cost V 7 bases and J 1 base; bases outside gene matches: 6. The V gene's germline CDR1 is MRHNA and CDR2 SNTAGT. The CDR3 covers 14 residues. CDR3 region: CASILTGWNTEAFF. DNA for the CDR3: TGTGCCAGCATCCTGACAGGGTGGAACACTGAAGCTTTCTTT.

This clonotype occurred many times. The rearrangement uses TRBV27 and TRBJ2-1; TRBD2 matches 11 bases. After removal of 4 bases from V and 2 bases from J, the junction contained 16 bases not matched to a gene. Germline CDR1 and CDR2: MNHEY and SMNVEV (reference sequence). The CDR3 totals 20 residues. CDR3 sequence (DNA): TGTGCCAGCAGTTCAAGACAGGCATTAGCGGGAGGGGGTACCTACAATGAGCAGTTCTTC. It encodes CASSSRQALAGGGTYNEQFF.

This clonotype was found many times. The chain has TRBV11-1 and TRBJ2-3, with D unresolved. CDR3 size: 12 residues. The V end was cut by 1 base, the J end by 8 bases, with 7 bases between. Germline V lookup: CDR1 SGHAT, CDR2 FQDESV (reference sequence). As DNA, the CDR3 is TGTGCCAGCAGCTTAGGAGATTCTACGCAGTATTTT. Translation gives CASSLGDSTQYF.

This clonotype was observed a few times. The V gene is TRBV6-5, the J gene TRBJ1-1, with a weak D call TRBD1 (5 bases). Per the germline V gene, CDR1 is MNHEY and CDR2 is SVGAGI. This CDR3 comprises 14 residues. Trimming stripped 0 bases from V and 0 bases from J, with 5 bases between. CDR3 sequence: CASSYSGVNTEAFF. CDR3 nucleotides: TGTGCCAGCAGTTACTCAGGGGTGAACACTGAAGCTTTCTTT.

The V gene is TRBV5-4, the J gene TRBJ1-2; D remains ambiguous. The germline V gene encodes CDR1 SGHNT and CDR2 YYREEE (reference sequence). This CDR3 spans 13 amino acids. V was cut by 1 base and J by 0 bases, with 4 bases left in between. In DNA, the CDR3 is TGTGCCAGCAGCTTGCGCTCTAACTATGGCTACACCTTC. This codes for CASSLRSNYGYTF.

This clonotype was counted at least ten times. The rearrangement uses TRBV24-1 and TRBJ2-5; D is undetermined. CDR3 length: 15 amino acids. V was cut by 4 bases and J by 1 base, with 12 bases left in between. CDR1 and CDR2 (germline): KGHDR, SFDVKD. CDR3 protein: CATSDARVFQETQYF. In nucleotides, the CDR3 is TGTGCCACCAGTGACGCACGGGTCTTCCAAGAGACCCAGTACTTC.

This clonotype was recorded many times. This chain connects TRBV5-1 to TRBJ1-1, with D unclear. Per the germline V gene, CDR1 is SGHRS and CDR2 is YFSETQ. Trimming left V 2 bases short and J 6 bases short, with 17 bases between. This CDR3 region has 15 residues. The CDR3 DNA reads as TGCGCCAGCAGCTTTGAAGGCGGGCGCGGAGCTGAAGCTTTCTTT. It yields the protein CASSFEGGRGAEAFF. The variable domain in full, with the rest retrieved from reference TRBV5-1 and TRBJ1-1, is KAGVTQTPRYLIKTRGQQVTLSCSPISGHRSVSWYQQTPGQGLQFLFEYFSETQRNKGNFPGRFSGRQFSNSRSEMNVSTLELGDSALYLCASSFEGGRGAEAFFGQGTRLTVV.

This chain links TRBV20-1 with TRBJ1-1; TRBD1 agrees at 11 bases. With 0 bases clipped from V and 4 bases from J, the junction kept 4 bases outside the gene matches. The CDR3 covers 15 residues. In germline, CDR1 is DFQATT, CDR2 SNEGSKA (reference sequence). The CDR3 DNA follows: TGCAGTGCTAGAGAATCCGGGACAGGGGGCACTGAAGCTTTCTTT. Protein product: CSARESGTGGTEAFF.